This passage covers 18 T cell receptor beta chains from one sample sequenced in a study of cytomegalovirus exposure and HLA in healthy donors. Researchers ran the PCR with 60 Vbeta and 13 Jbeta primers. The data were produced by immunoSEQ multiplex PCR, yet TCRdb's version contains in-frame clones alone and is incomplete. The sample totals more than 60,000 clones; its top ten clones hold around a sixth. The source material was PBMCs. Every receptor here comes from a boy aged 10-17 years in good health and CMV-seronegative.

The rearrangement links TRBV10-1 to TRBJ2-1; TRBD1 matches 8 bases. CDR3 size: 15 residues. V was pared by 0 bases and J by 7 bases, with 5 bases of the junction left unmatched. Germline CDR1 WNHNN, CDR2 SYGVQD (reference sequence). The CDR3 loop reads CASSESGTGGNEQFF. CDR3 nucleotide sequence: TGCGCCAGCAGTGAGTCCGGGACAGGCGGGAATGAGCAGTTCTTC.

The CDR3 sequence is CASRFTGSEQYF. CDR3 nucleotides: TGCGCCAGCAGATTTACAGGGAGCGAGCAGTACTTC. The chain has TRBV5-1 and TRBJ2-7; TRBD1 is a possible D gene (6 bases). Per the germline V gene, CDR1 is SGHRS and CDR2 is YFSETQ. This CDR3 contains 12 residues. The V gene lost 5 bases and the J gene lost 6 bases, with 12 bases spanning the gap. The variable domain in full, completed from reference TRBV5-1 and TRBJ2-7, reads KAGVTQTPRYLIKTRGQQVTLSCSPISGHRSVSWYQQTPGQGLQFLFEYFSETQRNKGNFPGRFSGRQFSNSRSEMNVSTLELGDSALYLCASRFTGSEQYFGPGTRLTVT.

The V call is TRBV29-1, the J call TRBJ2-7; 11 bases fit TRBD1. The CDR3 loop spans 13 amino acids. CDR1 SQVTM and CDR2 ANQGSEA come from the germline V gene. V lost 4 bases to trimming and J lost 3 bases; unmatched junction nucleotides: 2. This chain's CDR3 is CSVGGTGGYEQYF. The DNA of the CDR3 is TGCAGCGTTGGCGGGACAGGGGGCTACGAGCAGTACTTC.

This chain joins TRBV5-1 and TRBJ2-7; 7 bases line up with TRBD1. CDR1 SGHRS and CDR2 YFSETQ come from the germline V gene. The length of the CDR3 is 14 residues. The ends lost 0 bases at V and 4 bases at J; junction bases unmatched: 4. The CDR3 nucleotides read TGCGCCAGCAGCTTGGACAGGGGTGGATACGAGCAGTACTTC. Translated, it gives CASSLDRGGYEQYF.

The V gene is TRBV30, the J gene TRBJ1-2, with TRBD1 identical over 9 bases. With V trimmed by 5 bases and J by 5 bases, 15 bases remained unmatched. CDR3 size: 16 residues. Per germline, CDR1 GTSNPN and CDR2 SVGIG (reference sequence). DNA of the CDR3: TGTGCCTGGCGGCCACAGGGGGCACTTTCTCCTTATGGCTACACCTTC. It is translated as CAWRPQGALSPYGYTF.

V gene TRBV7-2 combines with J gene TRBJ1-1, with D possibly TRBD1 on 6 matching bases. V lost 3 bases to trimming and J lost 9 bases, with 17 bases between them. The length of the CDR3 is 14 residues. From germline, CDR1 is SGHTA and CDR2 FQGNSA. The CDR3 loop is CASSFSQAQGKAFF. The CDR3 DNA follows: TGTGCCAGCAGCTTCAGCCAGGCACAGGGTAAAGCTTTCTTT.

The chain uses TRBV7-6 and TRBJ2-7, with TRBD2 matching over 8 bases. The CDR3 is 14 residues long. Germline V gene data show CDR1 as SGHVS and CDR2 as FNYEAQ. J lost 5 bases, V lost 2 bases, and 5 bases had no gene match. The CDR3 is CASSLRGGNDEQYF. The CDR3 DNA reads TGTGCCAGCAGCTTACGGGGGGGGAACGACGAGCAGTACTTC.

The CDR3 is CASRLDSQETQYF. CDR3 coding DNA: TGTGCCAGCAGACTGGACAGTCAGGAGACCCAGTACTTC. The chain joins TRBV6-1 to TRBJ2-5; weak D call: TRBD1 (6 bases). Germline V gene data show CDR1 as MNHNS and CDR2 as SASEGT. The V end lost 6 bases, the J end lost 5 bases, and 13 bases lay between the germline ends. This CDR3 spans 13 amino acids.

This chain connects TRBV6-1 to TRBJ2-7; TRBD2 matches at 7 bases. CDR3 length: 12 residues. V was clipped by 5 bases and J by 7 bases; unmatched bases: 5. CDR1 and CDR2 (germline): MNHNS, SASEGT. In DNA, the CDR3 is TGTGCCAGCAGTCACGGGGAGGGAGAGCAGTACTTC. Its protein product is CASSHGEGEQYF.

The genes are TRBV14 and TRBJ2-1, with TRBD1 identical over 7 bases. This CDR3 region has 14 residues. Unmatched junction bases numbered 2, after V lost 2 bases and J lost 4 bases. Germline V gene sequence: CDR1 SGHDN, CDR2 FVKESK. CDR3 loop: CASSQPGQYNEQFF. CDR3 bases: TGTGCCAGCAGCCAACCGGGACAGTACAATGAGCAGTTCTTC.

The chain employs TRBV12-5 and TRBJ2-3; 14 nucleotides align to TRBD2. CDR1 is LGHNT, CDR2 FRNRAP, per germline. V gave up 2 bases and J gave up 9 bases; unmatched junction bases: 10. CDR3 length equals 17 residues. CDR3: CASGLTQGLAGVTTQYF. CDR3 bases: TGTGCTAGTGGTTTGACCCAGGGACTAGCGGGAGTAACGACGCAGTATTTT.

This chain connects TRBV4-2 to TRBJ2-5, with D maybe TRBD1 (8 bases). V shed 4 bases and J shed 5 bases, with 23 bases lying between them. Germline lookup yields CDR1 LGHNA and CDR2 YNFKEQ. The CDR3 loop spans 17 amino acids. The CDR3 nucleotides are TGTGCCAGCAGCCGGCCATTAGGACAGGGAGGGGATGAGACCCAGTACTTC. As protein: CASSRPLGQGGDETQYF.

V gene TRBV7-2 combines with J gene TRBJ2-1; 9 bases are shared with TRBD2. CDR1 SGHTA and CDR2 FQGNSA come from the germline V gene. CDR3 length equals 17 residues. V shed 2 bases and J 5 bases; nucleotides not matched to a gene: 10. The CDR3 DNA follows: TGTGCCAGCAGCTTAAGGGTGGGGAGCGGGGGGAACAATGAGCAGTTCTTC. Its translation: CASSLRVGSGGNNEQFF.

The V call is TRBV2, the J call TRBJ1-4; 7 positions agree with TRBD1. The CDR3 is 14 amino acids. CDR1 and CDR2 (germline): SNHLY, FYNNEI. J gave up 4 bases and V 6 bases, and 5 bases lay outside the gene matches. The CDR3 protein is CASRTGSLNEKLFF. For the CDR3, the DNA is TGTGCCAGCAGGACAGGGAGCCTTAATGAAAAACTGTTTTTT.

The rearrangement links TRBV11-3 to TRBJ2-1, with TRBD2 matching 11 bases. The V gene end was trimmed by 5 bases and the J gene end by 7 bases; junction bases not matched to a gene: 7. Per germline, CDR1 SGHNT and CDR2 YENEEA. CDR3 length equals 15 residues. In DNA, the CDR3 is TGTGCCAGCAGCCCCCGACTAGCGGGGATTAATGAGCAGTTCTTC. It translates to CASSPRLAGINEQFF.

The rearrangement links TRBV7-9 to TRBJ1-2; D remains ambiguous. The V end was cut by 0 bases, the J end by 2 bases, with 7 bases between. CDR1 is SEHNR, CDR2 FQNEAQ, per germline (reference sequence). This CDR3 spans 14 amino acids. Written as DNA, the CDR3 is TGTGCCAGCAGCTTAGCGTTACAGAACTATGGCTACACCTTC. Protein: CASSLALQNYGYTF. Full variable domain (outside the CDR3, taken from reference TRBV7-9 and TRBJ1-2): DTGVSQNPRHKITKRGQNVTFRCDPISEHNRLYWYRQTLGQGPEFLTYFQNEAQLEKSRLLSDRFSAERPKGSFSTLEIQRTEQGDSAMYLCASSLALQNYGYTFGSGTRLTVV.

CDR3 sequence: CASSQGGGNYGYTF. The CDR3 nucleotides read TGCGCCAGCAGCCAAGGTGGGGGGAACTATGGCTACACCTTC. V gene TRBV4-1 combines with J gene TRBJ1-2, with D possibly TRBD1 on 5 matching bases. This CDR3 has 14 residues. Trimming stripped 1 base from V and 2 bases from J, with 8 bases between. The V gene's germline CDR1 is MGHRA and CDR2 YSYEKL.

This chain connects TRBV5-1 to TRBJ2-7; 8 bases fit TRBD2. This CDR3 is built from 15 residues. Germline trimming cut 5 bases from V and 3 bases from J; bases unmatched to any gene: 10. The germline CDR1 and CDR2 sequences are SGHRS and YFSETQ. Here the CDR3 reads CASSLFIGTSYEQYF. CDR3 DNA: TGCGCCAGCAGTCTCTTCATTGGGACTAGCTACGAGCAGTACTTC.